The next 14 T cell receptor beta chains were all read from a single sample in a study of CD8+CD57+ T cells in acquired aplastic anemia. CD8+CD57+ cell expansion had been shown by flow cytometry in patients chosen for sequencing. CDR3 and TCR beta VDJ profiling relied on a genomic DNA template. Via MiXCR, TCRdb re-called the reads, giving one row per CDR3 protein. Of 150,000 or so distinct CDR3 sequences in the sample, roughly 50% are singletons; the top ten hold about 30%. Sequencing was carried out using sorted CD4+, CD8+, or CD8+CD57+ T cells (not recorded which) from PBMCs. All receptors derive from a human donor with aplastic anemia.

Only a few counts were recorded for this clonotype. This may be a read error, as it is one base from a much larger clone. The V and J genes are TRBV12-5 and TRBJ2-1; D unresolved. Trimming removed 4 bases at V and 13 bases at J, with 14 bases between. The CDR3 consists of 12 residues. Looked up from germline, CDR1 is LGHNT and CDR2 is FRNRAP. The CDR3: CASGSLEETQFF. CDR3 in DNA: TGTGCTAGTGGTTCGCTCGAAGAGACCCAGTTCTTC.

The CDR3 spells CASSKGGGVLAEAFF. The CDR3 DNA follows: TGTGCCAGTAGTAAGGGGGGCGGAGTTCTCGCTGAAGCTTTCTTT. This chain links TRBV19 with TRBJ1-1; maybe TRBD1 (6 bases). This CDR3 comprises 15 residues. Deletions cut 4 bases from V and 6 bases from J, with 18 bases between. Germline V lookup: CDR1 LNHDA, CDR2 SQIVND (reference sequence).

The chain carries TRBV19 and TRBJ2-5; 9 nucleotides align to TRBD2. Germline V lookup: CDR1 LNHDA, CDR2 SQIVND (reference sequence). The CDR3 is made up of 17 amino acids. Trimming took 0 bases from V and 2 from J; bases not matched to a gene: 7. The CDR3 loop reads CASSIDLASGVQETQYF. CDR3 in DNA: TGTGCCAGTAGTATAGATTTGGCTAGCGGGGTTCAAGAGACCCAGTACTTC.

This clonotype was detected only a few times. The V and J genes are TRBV30 and TRBJ1-3; 7 nucleotides align to TRBD1. The germline CDR1 and CDR2 sequences are GTSNPN and SVGIG (reference sequence). This CDR3 has 13 amino acids. With 8 bases clipped from V and 4 bases from J, the junction kept 8 bases outside the gene matches. CDR3 region: CAGTDRVGNTIYF. The CDR3 nucleotides read TGTGCCGGGACTGACAGGGTCGGAAACACCATATATTTT.

The count of this clonotype is one. The chain uses TRBV20-1 and TRBJ1-5; D not resolved. The V gene's germline CDR1 is DFQATT and CDR2 SNEGSKA (reference sequence). Trimming pared 6 bases from V and 7 bases from J, leaving 10 bases between. This CDR3 is built from 11 residues. CDR3 amino acids: CSAPGTQPQHF. Written as DNA, the CDR3 is TGCAGTGCCCCAGGAACCCAGCCCCAGCATTTT.

V gene TRBV2 combines with J gene TRBJ2-7, with D perhaps matching TRBD1 (6 bases). Trimming removed 6 bases from V and 4 bases from J, with 13 bases in between. The CDR3 is made up of 13 amino acids. The V gene's germline CDR1 is SNHLY and CDR2 FYNNEI. The CDR3 is CASSQDQGYEQYF. In DNA, the CDR3 is TGTGCCAGCAGCCAAGATCAGGGGTACGAGCAGTACTTC. Complete variable domain (other parts from reference TRBV2 and TRBJ2-7): EPEVTQTPSHQVTQMGQEVILRCVPISNHLYFYWYRQILGQKVEFLVSFYNNEISEKSEIFDDQFSVERPDGSNFTLKIRSTKLEDSAMYFCASSQDQGYEQYFGPGTRLTVT.

This clonotype was counted only a few times. The rearrangement links TRBV25-1 to TRBJ2-1; D possibly uses TRBD1 or TRBD2 (6 bases each). CDR1 and CDR2 (germline): MGHDK, SYGVNS. CDR3 length: 15 residues. The V and J ends lost 5 bases and 4 bases respectively, with 15 bases between them. The CDR3 bases are TGTGCCAGCAGTTTAGGGGGGCGCGGTTACAATGAGCAGTTCTTC. Its translation: CASSLGGRGYNEQFF.

The CDR3 bases are TGCAGCGTGGTTACAGGGGCCACTGAAGCTTTCTTT. Encoded protein: CSVVTGATEAFF. The genes are TRBV29-1 and TRBJ1-1, with TRBD1 matching 7 bases. The CDR3 covers 12 residues. The V and J ends lost 6 bases and 4 bases, in that order; junction bases with no gene match: 5. The germline V gene encodes CDR1 SQVTM and CDR2 ANQGSEA.

This clonotype showed up just a few times. The gene calls are TRBV7-8 and TRBJ1-2; no definite D call. V lost 6 bases, J lost 3 bases, and 11 bases lay in between. The CDR3 is made up of 13 amino acids. CDR1 and CDR2 from the germline V gene are SGHVS and FQNEAQ. CDR3 sequence reads: CASRTRTDYGYTF. The CDR3 DNA reads TGTGCCAGCAGAACCCGGACCGACTATGGCTACACCTTC. The full variable domain, completed using reference TRBV7-8 and TRBJ1-2, is GAGVSQSPRYKVAKRGQDVALRCDPISGHVSLFWYQQALGQGPEFLTYFQNEAQLDKSGLPSDRFFAERPEGSVSTLKIQRTQQEDSAVYLCASRTRTDYGYTFGSGTRLTVV.

The chain has TRBV9 and TRBJ1-2, with D perhaps TRBD1 (5 bases). The CDR3 has 14 residues. V lost 5 bases and J lost 2, with 13 bases in between. Germline CDR1 SGDLS, CDR2 YYNGEE. CDR3 amino acids: CASSDPGTNYGYTF. The CDR3 nucleotides read TGTGCCAGCAGTGACCCCGGGACCAACTATGGCTACACCTTC.

The DNA for the CDR3 is TGTGCCAGCAGTGAAGGATGGGACACTGAAGCTTTCTTT. It specifies CASSEGWDTEAFF. The chain couples TRBV2 to TRBJ1-1; D gene unclear. Germline V gives CDR1 SNHLY, CDR2 FYNNEI. V was pared by 1 base and J by 3 bases, with 6 bases between. The CDR3 covers 13 residues.

The chain recombines TRBV7-8 with TRBJ2-6; D is undetermined. The germline V gene has CDR1 SGHVS and CDR2 FQNEAQ. The V gene lost 5 bases and the J gene lost 6 bases, with 8 bases spanning the gap. This CDR3 contains 13 residues. The CDR3 spells CASSLITANVLTF. The CDR3 DNA is TGTGCCAGCAGCCTTATAACGGCCAACGTCCTGACTTTC.

This sequence joins TRBV4-2 and TRBJ1-2; D ambiguous. Trimming removed 0 bases from V and 4 bases from J, with 18 bases in between. The CDR3 loop spans 17 amino acids. Germline CDR1 and CDR2: LGHNA and YNFKEQ. CDR3: CASSQDDSVSDGYGYTF. CDR3 bases: TGTGCCAGCAGCCAAGATGATTCGGTGTCAGACGGCTATGGCTACACCTTC.

The sample holds many counts of this clonotype. The J gene is TRBJ1-5, the V gene TRBV4-2; the match to TRBD1 covers 8 bases. The CDR3 loop spans 14 amino acids. Germline V gives CDR1 LGHNA, CDR2 YNFKEQ. J gave up 6 bases and V 6 bases, and 7 bases lay outside the gene matches. For the CDR3, the DNA is TGTGCCAGCAGGGCAACAGGGGGTATTCAGCCCCAGCATTTT. Translated: CASRATGGIQPQHF.